Listed below are T cell receptor beta chains from one sample, sequenced in a study of T cell responses to AZD1222 COVID-19 vaccine. Clones were read by immunoSEQ multiplex PCR, and TCRdb kept only the in-frame ones, dropping some. The sample holds 40,000 to 60,000 clones, 85% to 90% seen once. This specimen was peripheral blood, taken 28 days after the second AZD1222 dose. Receptor source: an adult who received the AZD1222 COVID-19 vaccine. The CDR3 runs from the conserved cysteine through the conserved F or W. A D gene is named only where the DNA matches it firmly.

V gene: TRBV27
D gene: NA
J gene: TRBJ2-5
CDR3 length: 16
CDR3 DNA: TGTGCCAGCAGTTTACCTAGACCCGGGACACGGGAGACCCAGTACTTC
CDR3 protein: CASSLPRPGTRETQYF

V gene: TRBV2
D gene: NA
J gene: TRBJ1-2
CDR3 length: 13
CDR3 DNA: TGTGCCAGCAGTGAGGTGGGGAACTATGGCTACACCTTC
CDR3 protein: CASSEVGNYGYTF

V gene: TRBV25-1
D gene: TRBD1
J gene: TRBJ2-3
CDR3 length: 13
CDR3 DNA: TGTGCCACCTGGGACAGCTTCACAGATACGCAGTATTTT
CDR3 protein: CATWDSFTDTQYF

V gene: TRBV4-1
D gene: NA
J gene: TRBJ1-5
CDR3 length: 14
CDR3 DNA: TGCGCCAGCAGCCAAGTGAGTGGAGGGCAGCCCCAGCATTTT
CDR3 protein: CASSQVSGGQPQHF

V gene: TRBV6-5
D gene: NA
J gene: TRBJ1-1
CDR3 length: 13
CDR3 DNA: TGTGCCAGCAGTTATCTACCGAACACTGAAGCTTTCTTT
CDR3 protein: CASSYLPNTEAFF

V gene: TRBV6-1
D gene: NA
J gene: TRBJ1-2
CDR3 length: 12
CDR3 DNA: TGTGCCAGCAGTGAACGGGTCCATGGCTACACCTTC
CDR3 protein: CASSERVHGYTF

V gene: TRBV6-5
D gene: TRBD1
J gene: TRBJ1-4
CDR3 length: 15
CDR3 DNA: TGTGCCAGCAGTACCGAACAGGGGGCGGGTGAAAAACTGTTTTTT
CDR3 protein: CASSTEQGAGEKLFF

V gene: TRBV29-1
D gene: NA
J gene: TRBJ2-7
CDR3 length: 12
CDR3 DNA: TGCAGCGTTGTCACAGATCGGAACGAGCAGTACTTC
CDR3 protein: CSVVTDRNEQYF

V gene: TRBV4-1
D gene: TRBD1
J gene: TRBJ2-7
CDR3 length: 15
CDR3 DNA: TGCGCCAGCAGCCACCCCGGGACAGGGACCTACGAGCAGTACTTC
CDR3 protein: CASSHPGTGTYEQYF

V gene: TRBV28
D gene: TRBD2
J gene: TRBJ2-3
CDR3 length: 16
CDR3 DNA: TGTGCCAGCAGTTTGGCCACGCGGGAGGGCCTGGATACGCAGTATTTT
CDR3 protein: CASSLATREGLDTQYF

V gene: TRBV25-1
D gene: NA
J gene: TRBJ2-7
CDR3 length: 14
CDR3 DNA: TGTGCCACCGATGGGGGGGCAAGGGGCTACGAGCAGTACTTC
CDR3 protein: CATDGGARGYEQYF

V gene: TRBV18
D gene: TRBD2
J gene: TRBJ2-1
CDR3 length: 17
CDR3 DNA: TGTGCCAGCTCACCAAGAAAGACTAGCGGGAGTTACAATGAGCAGTTCTTC
CDR3 protein: CASSPRKTSGSYNEQFF

V gene: TRBV28
D gene: NA
J gene: TRBJ2-1
CDR3 length: 14
CDR3 DNA: TGTGCCAGCAGTTTAAAGTCTTCCTACAATGAGCAGTTCTTC
CDR3 protein: CASSLKSSYNEQFF

V gene: TRBV5-5
D gene: TRBD1
J gene: TRBJ1-2
CDR3 length: 12
CDR3 DNA: TGTGCCAGCAGCTTCAGGGACAGGGGCTACACCTTC
CDR3 protein: CASSFRDRGYTF

V gene: TRBV19
D gene: TRBD1
J gene: TRBJ1-1
CDR3 length: 15
CDR3 DNA: TGTGCCAGTTCCGGCATTGGACAGGGGAACACTGAAGCTTTCTTT
CDR3 protein: CASSGIGQGNTEAFF